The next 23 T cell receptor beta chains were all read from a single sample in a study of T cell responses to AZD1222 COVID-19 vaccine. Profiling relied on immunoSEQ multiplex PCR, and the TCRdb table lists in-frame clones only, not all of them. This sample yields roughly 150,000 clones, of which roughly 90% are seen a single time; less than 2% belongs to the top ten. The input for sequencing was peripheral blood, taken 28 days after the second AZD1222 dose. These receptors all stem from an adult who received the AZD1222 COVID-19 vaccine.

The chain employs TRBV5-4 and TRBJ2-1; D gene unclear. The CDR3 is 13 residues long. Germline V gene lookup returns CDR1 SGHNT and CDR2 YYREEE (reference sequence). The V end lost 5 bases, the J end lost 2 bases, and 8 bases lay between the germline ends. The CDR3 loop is CASSFWAYNEQFF. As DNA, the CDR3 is TGTGCCAGCAGTTTCTGGGCCTACAATGAGCAGTTCTTC.

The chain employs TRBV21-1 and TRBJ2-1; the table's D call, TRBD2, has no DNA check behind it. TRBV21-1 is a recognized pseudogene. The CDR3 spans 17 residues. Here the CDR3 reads CASRKRLAASSYNEQFF. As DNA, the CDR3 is TGTGCCAGCAGGAAAAGACTAGCGGCGAGCTCCTACAATGAGCAGTTCTTC.

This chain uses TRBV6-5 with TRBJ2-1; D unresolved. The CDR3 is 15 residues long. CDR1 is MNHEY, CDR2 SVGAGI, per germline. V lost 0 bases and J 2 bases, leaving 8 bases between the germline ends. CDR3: CASSYSSETYNEQFF. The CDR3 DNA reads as TGTGCCAGCAGTTACTCGAGTGAAACCTACAATGAGCAGTTCTTC.

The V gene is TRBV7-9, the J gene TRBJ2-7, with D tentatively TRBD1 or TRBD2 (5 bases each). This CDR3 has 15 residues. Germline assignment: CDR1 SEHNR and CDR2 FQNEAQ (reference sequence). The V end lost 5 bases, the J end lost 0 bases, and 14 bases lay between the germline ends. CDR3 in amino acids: CASSTGTRNSYEQYF. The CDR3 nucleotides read TGTGCCAGCAGCACGGGGACGAGAAACTCCTACGAGCAGTACTTC.

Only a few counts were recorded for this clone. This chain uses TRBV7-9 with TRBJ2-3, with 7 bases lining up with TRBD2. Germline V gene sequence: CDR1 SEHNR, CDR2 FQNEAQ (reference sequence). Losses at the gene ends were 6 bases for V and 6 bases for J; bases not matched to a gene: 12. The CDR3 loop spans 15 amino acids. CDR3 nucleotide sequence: TGTGCCAGCAGTTCGGCGGGAGCTCGGGCGGATACGCAGTATTTT. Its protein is CASSSAGARADTQYF.

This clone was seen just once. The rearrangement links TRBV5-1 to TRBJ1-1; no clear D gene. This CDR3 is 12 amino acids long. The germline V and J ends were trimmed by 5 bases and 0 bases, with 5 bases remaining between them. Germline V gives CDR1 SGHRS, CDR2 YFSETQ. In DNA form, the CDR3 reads TGCGCCAGCAGGTCCTTGAACACTGAAGCTTTCTTT. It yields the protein CASRSLNTEAFF.

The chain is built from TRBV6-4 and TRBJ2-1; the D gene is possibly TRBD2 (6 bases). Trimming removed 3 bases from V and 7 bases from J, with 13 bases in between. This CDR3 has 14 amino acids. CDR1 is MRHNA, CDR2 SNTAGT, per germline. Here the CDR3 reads CASSDQNGGNEQFF. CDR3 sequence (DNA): TGTGCCAGCAGTGATCAAAATGGGGGGAATGAGCAGTTCTTC.

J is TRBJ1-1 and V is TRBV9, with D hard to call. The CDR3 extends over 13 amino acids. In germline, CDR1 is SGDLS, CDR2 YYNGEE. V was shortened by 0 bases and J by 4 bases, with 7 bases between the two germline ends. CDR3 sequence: CASSVEVSTEAFF. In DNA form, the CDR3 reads TGTGCCAGCAGCGTAGAGGTATCCACTGAAGCTTTCTTT.

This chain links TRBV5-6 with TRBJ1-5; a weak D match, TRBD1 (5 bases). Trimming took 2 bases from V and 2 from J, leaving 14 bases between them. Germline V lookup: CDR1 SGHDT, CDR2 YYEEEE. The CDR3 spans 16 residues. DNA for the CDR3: TGTGCCAGCAGCTTATTAGGGGCACAGGGCAATCAGCCCCAGCATTTT. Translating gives CASSLLGAQGNQPQHF.

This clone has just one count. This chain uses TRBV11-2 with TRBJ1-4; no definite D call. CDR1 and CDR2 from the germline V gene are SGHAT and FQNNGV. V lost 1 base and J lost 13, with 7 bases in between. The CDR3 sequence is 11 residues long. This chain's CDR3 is CASSLGDSLFF. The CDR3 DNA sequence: TGTGCCAGCAGCTTAGGAGACTCACTGTTTTTT.

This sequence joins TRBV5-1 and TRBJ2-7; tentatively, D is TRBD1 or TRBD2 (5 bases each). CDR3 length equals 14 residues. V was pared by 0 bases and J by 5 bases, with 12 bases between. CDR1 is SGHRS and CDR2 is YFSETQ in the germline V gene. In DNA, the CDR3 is TGCGCCAGCAGCTTGGCCGGGACGGAGGACGAGCAGTACTTC. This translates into CASSLAGTEDEQYF. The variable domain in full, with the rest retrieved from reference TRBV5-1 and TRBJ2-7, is KAGVTQTPRYLIKTRGQQVTLSCSPISGHRSVSWYQQTPGQGLQFLFEYFSETQRNKGNFPGRFSGRQFSNSRSEMNVSTLELGDSALYLCASSLAGTEDEQYFGPGTRLTVT.

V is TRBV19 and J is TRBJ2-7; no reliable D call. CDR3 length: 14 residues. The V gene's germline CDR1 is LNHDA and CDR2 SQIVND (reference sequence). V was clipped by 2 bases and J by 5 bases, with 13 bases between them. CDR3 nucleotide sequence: TGTGCCAGTAGTATAAAAGGTTGGGCGGACGAGCAGTACTTC. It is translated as CASSIKGWADEQYF.

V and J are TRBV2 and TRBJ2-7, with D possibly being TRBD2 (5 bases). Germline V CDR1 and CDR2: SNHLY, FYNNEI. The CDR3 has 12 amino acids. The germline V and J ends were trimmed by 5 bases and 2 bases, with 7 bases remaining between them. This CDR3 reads CASSFGTYEQYF. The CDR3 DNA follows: TGTGCCAGCAGTTTCGGGACCTACGAGCAGTACTTC.

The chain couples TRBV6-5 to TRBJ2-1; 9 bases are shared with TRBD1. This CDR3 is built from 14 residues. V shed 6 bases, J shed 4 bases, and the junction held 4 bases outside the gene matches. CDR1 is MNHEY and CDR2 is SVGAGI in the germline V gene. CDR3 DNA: TGTGCCAGCAGAAGGACAGGGGCGTACAATGAGCAGTTCTTC. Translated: CASRRTGAYNEQFF.

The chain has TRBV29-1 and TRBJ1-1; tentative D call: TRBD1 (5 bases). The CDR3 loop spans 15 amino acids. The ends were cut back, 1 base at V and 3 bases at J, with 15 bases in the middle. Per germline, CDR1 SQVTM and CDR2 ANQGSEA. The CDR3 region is CSVEGQGESHTEAFF. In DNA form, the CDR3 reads TGCAGCGTTGAAGGCCAGGGCGAGTCCCACACTGAAGCTTTCTTT.

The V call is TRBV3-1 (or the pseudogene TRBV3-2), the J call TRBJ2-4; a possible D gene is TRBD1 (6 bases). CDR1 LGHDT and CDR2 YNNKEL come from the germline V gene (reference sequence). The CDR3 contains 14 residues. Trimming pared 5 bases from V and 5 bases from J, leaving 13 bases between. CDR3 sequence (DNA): TGTGCCAGCAGCATACAGGGTGGTCAAAACATTCAGTACTTC. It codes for CASSIQGGQNIQYF.

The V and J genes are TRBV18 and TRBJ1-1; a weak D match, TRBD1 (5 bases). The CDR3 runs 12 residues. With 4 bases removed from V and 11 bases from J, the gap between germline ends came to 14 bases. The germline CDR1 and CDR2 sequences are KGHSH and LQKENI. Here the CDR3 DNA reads TGTGCCAGCTCACTCAGACCTGAGGGGGCTTTCTTT. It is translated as CASSLRPEGAFF.

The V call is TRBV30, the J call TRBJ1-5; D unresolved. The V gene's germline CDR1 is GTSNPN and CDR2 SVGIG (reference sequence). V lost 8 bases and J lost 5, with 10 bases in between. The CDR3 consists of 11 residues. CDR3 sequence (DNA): TGTGCCACCATTGGCCATCAGCCCCAGCATTTT. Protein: CATIGHQPQHF.

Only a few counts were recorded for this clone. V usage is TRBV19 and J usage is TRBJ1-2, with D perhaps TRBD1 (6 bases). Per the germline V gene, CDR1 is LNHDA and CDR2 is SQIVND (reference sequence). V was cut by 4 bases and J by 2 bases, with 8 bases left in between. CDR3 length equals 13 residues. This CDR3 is CASSKDRNYGYTF. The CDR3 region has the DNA TGTGCCAGTAGTAAGGACAGAAACTATGGCTACACCTTC.

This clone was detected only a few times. The CDR3 region has the DNA TGTGCCAGCTCACCATTCCGCCCGGGCCAGGGAGTCACTGAAGCTTTCTTT. Translation: CASSPFRPGQGVTEAFF. This rearrangement joins TRBV18 to TRBJ1-1; D perhaps matches TRBD1 (5 bases). V lost 2 bases and J 4 bases, leaving 20 bases between the germline ends. The length of the CDR3 is 17 residues. Germline lookup yields CDR1 KGHSH and CDR2 LQKENI.

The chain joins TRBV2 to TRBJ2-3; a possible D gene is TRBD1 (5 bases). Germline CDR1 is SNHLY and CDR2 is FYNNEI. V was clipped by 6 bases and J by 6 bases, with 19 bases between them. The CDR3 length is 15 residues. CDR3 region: CASRTQGVPGDTQYF. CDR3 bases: TGTGCCAGCAGGACTCAGGGCGTCCCAGGGGATACGCAGTATTTT.

CDR3 in amino acids: CATSDTPSRQADTDTQYF. The CDR3 DNA is TGTGCCACCAGTGATACTCCATCGAGACAGGCCGACACAGATACGCAGTATTTT. V and J are TRBV24-1 and TRBJ2-3; TRBD1 might be the D (6 bases). Per germline, CDR1 KGHDR and CDR2 SFDVKD. The CDR3 totals 18 residues. Trimming shortened V by 3 bases and J by 2 bases, and 20 bases separated the two germline ends.

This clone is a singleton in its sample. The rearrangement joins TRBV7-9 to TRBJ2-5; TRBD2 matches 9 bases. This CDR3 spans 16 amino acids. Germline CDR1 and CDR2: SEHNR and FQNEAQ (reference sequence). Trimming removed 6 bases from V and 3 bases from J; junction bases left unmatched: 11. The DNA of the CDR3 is TGTGCCAGCAGACGCCCGGCGGGAGGGCCTGAAGAGACCCAGTACTTC. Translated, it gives CASRRPAGGPEETQYF. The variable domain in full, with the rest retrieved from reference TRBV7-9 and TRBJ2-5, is DTGVSQNPRHKITKRGQNVTFRCDPISEHNRLYWYRQTLGQGPEFLTYFQNEAQLEKSRLLSDRFSAERPKGSFSTLEIQRTEQGDSAMYLCASRRPAGGPEETQYFGPGTRLLVL.